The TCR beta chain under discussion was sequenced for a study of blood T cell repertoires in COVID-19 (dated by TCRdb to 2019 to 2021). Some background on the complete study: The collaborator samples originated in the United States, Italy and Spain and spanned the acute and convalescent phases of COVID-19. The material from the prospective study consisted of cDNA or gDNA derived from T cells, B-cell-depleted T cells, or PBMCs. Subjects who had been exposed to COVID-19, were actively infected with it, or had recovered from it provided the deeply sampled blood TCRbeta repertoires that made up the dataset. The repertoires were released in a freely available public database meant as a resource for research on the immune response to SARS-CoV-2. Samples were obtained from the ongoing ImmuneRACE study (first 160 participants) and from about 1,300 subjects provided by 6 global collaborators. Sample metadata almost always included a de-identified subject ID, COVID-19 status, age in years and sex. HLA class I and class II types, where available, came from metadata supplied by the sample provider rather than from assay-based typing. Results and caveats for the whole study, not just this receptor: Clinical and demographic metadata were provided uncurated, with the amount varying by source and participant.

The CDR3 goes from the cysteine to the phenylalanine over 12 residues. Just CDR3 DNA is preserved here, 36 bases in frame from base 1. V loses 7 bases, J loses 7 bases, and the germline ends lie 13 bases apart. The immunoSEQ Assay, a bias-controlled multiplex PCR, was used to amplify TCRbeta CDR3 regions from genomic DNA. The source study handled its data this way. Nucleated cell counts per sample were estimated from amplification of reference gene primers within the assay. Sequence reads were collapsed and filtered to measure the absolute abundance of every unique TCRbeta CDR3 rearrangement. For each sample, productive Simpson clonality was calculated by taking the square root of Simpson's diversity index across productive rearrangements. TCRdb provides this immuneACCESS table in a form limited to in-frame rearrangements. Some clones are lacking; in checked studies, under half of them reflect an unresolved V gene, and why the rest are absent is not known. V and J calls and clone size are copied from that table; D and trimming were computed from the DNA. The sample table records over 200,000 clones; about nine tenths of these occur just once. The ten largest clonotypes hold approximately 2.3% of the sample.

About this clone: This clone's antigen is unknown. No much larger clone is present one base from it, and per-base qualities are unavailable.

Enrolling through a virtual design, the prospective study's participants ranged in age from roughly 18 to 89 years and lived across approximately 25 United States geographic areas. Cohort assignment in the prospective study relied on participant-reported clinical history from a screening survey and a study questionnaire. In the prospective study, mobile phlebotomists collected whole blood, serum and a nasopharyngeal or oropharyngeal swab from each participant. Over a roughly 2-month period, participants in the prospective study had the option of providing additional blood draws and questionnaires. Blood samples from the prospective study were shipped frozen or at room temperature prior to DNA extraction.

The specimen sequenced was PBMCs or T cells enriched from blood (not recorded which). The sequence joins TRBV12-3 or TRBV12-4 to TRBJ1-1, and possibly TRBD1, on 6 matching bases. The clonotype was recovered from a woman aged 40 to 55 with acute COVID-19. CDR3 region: CASKGGKGEAFF. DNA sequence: TGTGCCAGCAAAGGGGGAAAGGGTGAAGCTTTCTTT.